A single sample is the source of the 14 T cell receptor beta chains below, sequenced in a study of T cells in Graves' hyperthyroidism and ophthalmopathy. RNA transcripts yielded amplified TCR beta CDR3 regions. First-round RT-PCR with HTBI primers amplified the TCR CDR3 region. TCRdb used MiXCR to reprocess the multiplex PCR reads, holding one entry per CDR3 protein. The sample includes 500,000 to 700,000 distinct CDR3 sequences, over 15% of them seen just once. Source material: blood. These receptors came from a woman between 18 and 29 years old with Graves' hyperthyroidism.

This clonotype was seen many times. The chain is built from TRBV7-8 and TRBJ2-7; a weak D match, TRBD2 (6 bases). Per the germline V gene, CDR1 is SGHVS and CDR2 is FQNEAQ. This CDR3 has 15 amino acids. The germline V and J ends were trimmed by 2 bases and 2 bases, with 13 bases remaining between them. The CDR3 nucleotides are TGTGCCAGCAGCTTACTCCGGGACTTGGCCTACGAGCAGTACTTC. Translation gives CASSLLRDLAYEQYF.

This clonotype showed up many times. The chain carries TRBV3-1 and TRBJ2-7, with D maybe TRBD1 (5 bases). Between the trimmed V and J ends, which lost 4 bases and 6 bases, there was a span of 16 bases. The CDR3 is 14 amino acids. Germline V gene lookup returns CDR1 LGHDT and CDR2 YNNKEL (reference sequence). For the CDR3, the DNA is TGTGCCAGCAGCCGAGGCACAGGACCGGGCGAGCAGTACTTC. It specifies CASSRGTGPGEQYF.

This clonotype was seen ten or more times. Here the CDR3 DNA reads TGCGCCAGCACCTCAGGGGAGACAGTTTCCCATGAAAAACTGTTTTTT. It yields the protein CASTSGETVSHEKLFF. The genes are TRBV5-1 and TRBJ1-4; TRBD1 might be the D (6 bases). V was pared by 6 bases and J by 6 bases, with 21 bases between. CDR1 and CDR2 from the germline V gene are SGHRS and YFSETQ. The CDR3 contains 16 residues. The full variable domain, rest sourced from reference TRBV5-1 and TRBJ1-4, is KAGVTQTPRYLIKTRGQQVTLSCSPISGHRSVSWYQQTPGQGLQFLFEYFSETQRNKGNFPGRFSGRQFSNSRSEMNVSTLELGDSALYLCASTSGETVSHEKLFFGSGTQLSVL.

This chain connects TRBV5-1 to TRBJ2-1, with 9 bases aligning to TRBD2. Trimming took 4 bases from V and 4 from J; bases not matched to a gene: 12. Germline lookup yields CDR1 SGHRS and CDR2 YFSETQ. This CDR3 contains 17 residues. This CDR3 is CASSLPGGSGGYNEQFF. The CDR3 nucleotides are TGCGCCAGCAGCCTCCCGGGGGGTAGCGGGGGTTACAATGAGCAGTTCTTC.

The table lists this clonotype with a few counts. The chain carries TRBV12-3 or TRBV12-4 and TRBJ2-2; no definite D call. V was clipped by 3 bases and J by 1 base, with 12 bases between them. The CDR3 extends over 16 amino acids. The CDR3 DNA reads TGTGCCAGCAGTTTCCTTCCCCAAGGGAACACCGGGGAGCTGTTTTTT. This sequence encodes CASSFLPQGNTGELFF.

This clonotype was seen many times. The V call is TRBV5-1, the J call TRBJ2-1; no clear D. The CDR3 sequence is 13 residues long. Germline values: CDR1 SGHRS, CDR2 YFSETQ. Trimming took 5 bases from V and 4 from J, leaving 10 bases between them. This CDR3 is CASRPSSYNEQFF. The CDR3 DNA is TGCGCCAGCAGACCGTCCAGTTACAATGAGCAGTTCTTC.

V usage is TRBV7-9 and J usage is TRBJ2-1; TRBD2 aligns across 8 bases. V trimming: 10 bases; J trimming: 15 bases; junction bases outside the gene matches: 8. CDR3 length equals 10 residues. Germline V gives CDR1 SEHNR, CDR2 FQNEAQ (reference sequence). CDR3 bases: TGTGCCACCGCGGGACTAGTGGCGTTCTTC. This sequence encodes CATAGLVAFF.

This clonotype was seen a few times. V is TRBV7-2 and J is TRBJ2-1, with 7 nucleotides matching TRBD2. Germline assignment: CDR1 SGHTA and CDR2 FQGNSA. Trimming took 2 bases from V and 4 from J; bases not matched to a gene: 11. This CDR3 has 17 residues. The CDR3 DNA reads as TGTGCCAGCAGCTTAATTTTTTCGGGAGGCGGGTACAATGAGCAGTTCTTC. Protein product: CASSLIFSGGGYNEQFF.

CDR3 bases: TGTGCCATCAGTGAGACGGACCCCCGGGTGGGGAATGAGCAGTTCTTC. This gives the protein CAISETDPRVGNEQFF. V gene TRBV10-3 combines with J gene TRBJ2-1; no clear D. Trimming shortened V by 2 bases and J by 7 bases, and 18 bases separated the two germline ends. CDR1 and CDR2 from the germline V gene are ENHRY and SYGVKD. This CDR3 has 16 residues.

This clonotype has at least ten counts. The chain couples TRBV9 to TRBJ1-1; a weak D match, TRBD1 (5 bases). CDR3 length: 15 amino acids. Trimming stripped 0 bases from V and 5 bases from J, with 14 bases between. Germline V gene data show CDR1 as SGDLS and CDR2 as YYNGEE. CDR3: CASSVDMGVGTEAFF. The CDR3 nucleotides are TGTGCCAGCAGCGTAGATATGGGGGTTGGGACTGAAGCTTTCTTT.

This clonotype occurred many times. V gene TRBV12-3 or TRBV12-4 combines with J gene TRBJ2-1; TRBD2 is a possible D gene (5 bases). Trimming pared 8 bases from V and 9 bases from J, leaving 20 bases between. The CDR3 runs to 14 residues. In DNA, the CDR3 is TGTGCCAGCTCTGCGCGGGTGCAGACAACTGAGCAGTTCTTC. Its translation is CASSARVQTTEQFF.

Ten or more counts support this clonotype. Here the CDR3 reads CSVEGTGGQSYEQYF. In DNA form, the CDR3 reads TGCAGCGTTGAAGGGACAGGGGGTCAATCCTACGAGCAGTACTTC. The chain links TRBV29-1 to TRBJ2-7, with TRBD1 matching 10 bases. This CDR3 has 15 residues. With 1 base clipped from V and 1 base from J, the junction kept 4 bases outside the gene matches. Germline-derived CDR1 and CDR2 are SQVTM and ANQGSEA.

This rearrangement joins TRBV7-2 to TRBJ2-5; possible D gene TRBD1, 6 bases. V was pared by 5 bases and J by 9 bases, with 16 bases between. In germline, CDR1 is SGHTA, CDR2 FQGNSA. The CDR3 spans 13 residues. The DNA for the CDR3 is TGTGCCAGCAGCCCCGCGCGCCCAGGGGCCCAGTACTTC. It encodes CASSPARPGAQYF.

The V call is TRBV6-1, the J call TRBJ2-5, with D possibly being TRBD1 (5 bases). This CDR3 spans 13 amino acids. The V gene's germline CDR1 is MNHNS and CDR2 SASEGT. Trimming pared 4 bases from V and 1 base from J, leaving 7 bases between. The CDR3 DNA reads as TGTGCCAGCAGTGCCAGGGCCCAAGAGACCCAGTACTTC. It translates to CASSARAQETQYF.